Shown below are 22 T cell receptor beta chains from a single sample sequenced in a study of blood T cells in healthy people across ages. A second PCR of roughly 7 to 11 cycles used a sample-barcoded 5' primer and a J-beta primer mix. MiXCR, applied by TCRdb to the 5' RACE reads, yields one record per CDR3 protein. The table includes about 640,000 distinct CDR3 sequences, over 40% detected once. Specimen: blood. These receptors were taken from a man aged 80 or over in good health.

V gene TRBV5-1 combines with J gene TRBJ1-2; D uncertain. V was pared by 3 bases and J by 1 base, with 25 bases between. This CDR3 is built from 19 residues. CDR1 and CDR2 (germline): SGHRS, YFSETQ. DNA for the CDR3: TGCGCCAGCAGCTACCCTGCGGGCCAAGGGCCAGTTGGTAACTATGGCTACACCTTC. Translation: CASSYPAGQGPVGNYGYTF.

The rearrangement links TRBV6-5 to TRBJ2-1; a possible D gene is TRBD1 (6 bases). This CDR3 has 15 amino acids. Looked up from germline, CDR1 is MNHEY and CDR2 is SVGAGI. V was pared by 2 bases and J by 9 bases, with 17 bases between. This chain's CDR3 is CASSYQPAGRGEQFF. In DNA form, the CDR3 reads TGTGCCAGCAGTTACCAGCCGGCCGGCAGGGGTGAGCAGTTCTTC.

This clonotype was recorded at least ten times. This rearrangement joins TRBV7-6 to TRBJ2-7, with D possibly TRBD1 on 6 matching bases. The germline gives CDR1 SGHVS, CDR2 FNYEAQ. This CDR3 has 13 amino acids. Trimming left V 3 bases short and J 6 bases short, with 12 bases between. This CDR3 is CASSLTTGSEQYF. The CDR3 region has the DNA TGTGCCAGCAGCTTGACCACAGGGAGCGAGCAGTACTTC.

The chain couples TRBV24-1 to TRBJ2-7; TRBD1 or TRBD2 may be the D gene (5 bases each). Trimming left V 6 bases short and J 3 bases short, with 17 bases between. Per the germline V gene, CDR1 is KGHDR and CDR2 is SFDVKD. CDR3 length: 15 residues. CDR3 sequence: CATSRRSGSDYEQYF. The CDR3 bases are TGTGCCACCAGTCGGAGATCAGGGAGTGACTACGAGCAGTACTTC.

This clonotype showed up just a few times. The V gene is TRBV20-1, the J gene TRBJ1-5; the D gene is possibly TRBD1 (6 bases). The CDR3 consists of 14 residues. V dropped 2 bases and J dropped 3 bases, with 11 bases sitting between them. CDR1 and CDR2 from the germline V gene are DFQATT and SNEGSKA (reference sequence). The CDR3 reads CSARKQGFNQPQHF. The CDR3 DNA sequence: TGCAGTGCTAGAAAACAGGGTTTCAATCAGCCCCAGCATTTT.

The CDR3 is CASSTQQGNSPLHF. For the CDR3, the DNA is TGTGCCAGCAGCACTCAACAGGGTAACTCACCCCTCCACTTT. The chain couples TRBV7-2 to TRBJ1-6; maybe TRBD1 (6 bases). The germline gives CDR1 SGHTA, CDR2 FQGNSA. The V end lost 5 bases, the J end lost 10 bases, and 15 bases lay between the germline ends. This CDR3 spans 14 amino acids.

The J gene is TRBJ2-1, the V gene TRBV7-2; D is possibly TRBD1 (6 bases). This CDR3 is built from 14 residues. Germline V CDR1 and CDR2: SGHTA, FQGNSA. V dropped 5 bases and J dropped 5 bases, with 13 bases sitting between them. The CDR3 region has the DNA TGTGCCAGCAGCCCGCCGGACAGCCACAATGAGCAGTTCTTC. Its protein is CASSPPDSHNEQFF.

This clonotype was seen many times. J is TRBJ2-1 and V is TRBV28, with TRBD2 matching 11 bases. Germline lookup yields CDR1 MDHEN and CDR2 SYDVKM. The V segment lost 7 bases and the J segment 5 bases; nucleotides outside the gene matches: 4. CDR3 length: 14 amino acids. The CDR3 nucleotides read TGTGCCAGCATAGCGGGAGGGTCCAACAATGAGCAGTTCTTC. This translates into CASIAGGSNNEQFF.

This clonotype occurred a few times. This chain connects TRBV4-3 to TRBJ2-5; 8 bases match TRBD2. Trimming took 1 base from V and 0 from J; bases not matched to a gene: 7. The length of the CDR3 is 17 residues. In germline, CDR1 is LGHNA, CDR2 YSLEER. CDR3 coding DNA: TGCGCCAGCAGCCAAGTGGGTAGCGGGGTGTACCAAGAGACCCAGTACTTC. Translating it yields CASSQVGSGVYQETQYF.

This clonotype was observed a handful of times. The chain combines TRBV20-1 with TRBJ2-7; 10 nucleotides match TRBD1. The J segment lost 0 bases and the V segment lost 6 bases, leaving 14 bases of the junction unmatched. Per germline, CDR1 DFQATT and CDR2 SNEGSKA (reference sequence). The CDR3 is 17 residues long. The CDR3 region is CSAGRDRGPFRSYEQYF. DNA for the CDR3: TGCAGTGCAGGCCGGGACAGGGGTCCCTTTCGCTCCTACGAGCAGTACTTC.

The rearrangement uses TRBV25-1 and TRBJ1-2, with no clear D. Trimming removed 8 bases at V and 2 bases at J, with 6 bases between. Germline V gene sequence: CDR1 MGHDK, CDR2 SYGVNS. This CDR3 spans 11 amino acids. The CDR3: CASFENYGYTF. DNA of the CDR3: TGTGCCAGCTTTGAAAACTATGGCTACACCTTC.

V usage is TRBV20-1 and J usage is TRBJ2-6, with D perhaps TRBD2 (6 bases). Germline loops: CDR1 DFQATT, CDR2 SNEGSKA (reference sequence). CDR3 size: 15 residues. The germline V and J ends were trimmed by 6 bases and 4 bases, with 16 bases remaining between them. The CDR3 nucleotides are TGCAGTGCGCCGCGGGGCGTGCTGGGGGCCAACGTCCTGACTTTC. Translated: CSAPRGVLGANVLTF.

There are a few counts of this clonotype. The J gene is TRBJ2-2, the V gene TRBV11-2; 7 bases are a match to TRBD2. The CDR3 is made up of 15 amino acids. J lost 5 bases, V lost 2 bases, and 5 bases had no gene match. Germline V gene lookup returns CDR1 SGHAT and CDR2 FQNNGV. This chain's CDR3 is CASSLQSSGTGELFF. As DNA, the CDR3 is TGTGCCAGCAGCTTACAAAGTAGCGGGACCGGGGAGCTGTTTTTT.

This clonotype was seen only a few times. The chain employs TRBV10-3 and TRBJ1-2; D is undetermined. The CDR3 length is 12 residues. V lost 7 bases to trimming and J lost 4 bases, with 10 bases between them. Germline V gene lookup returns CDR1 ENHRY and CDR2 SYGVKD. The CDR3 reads CAIMEQTYGYTF. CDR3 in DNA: TGTGCCATCATGGAACAGACCTATGGCTACACCTTC.

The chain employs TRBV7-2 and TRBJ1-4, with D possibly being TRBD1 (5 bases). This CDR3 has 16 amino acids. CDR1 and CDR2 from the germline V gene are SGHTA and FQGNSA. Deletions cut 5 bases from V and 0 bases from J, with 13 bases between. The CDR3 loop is CASSSSRQTTNEKLFF. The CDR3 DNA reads TGTGCCAGCAGCAGCTCGAGACAGACAACTAATGAAAAACTGTTTTTT.

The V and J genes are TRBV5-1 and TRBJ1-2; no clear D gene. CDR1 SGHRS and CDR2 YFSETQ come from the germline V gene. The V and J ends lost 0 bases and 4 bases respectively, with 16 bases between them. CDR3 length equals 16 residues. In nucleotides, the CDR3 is TGCGCCAGCAGCTTGGATTTGGCCTCCTTCGCCTATGGCTACACCTTC. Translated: CASSLDLASFAYGYTF.

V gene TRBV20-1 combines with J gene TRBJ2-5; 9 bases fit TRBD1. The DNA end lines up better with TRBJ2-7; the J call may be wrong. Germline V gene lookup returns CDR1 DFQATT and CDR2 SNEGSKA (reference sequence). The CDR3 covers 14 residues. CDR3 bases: TGCAGTGCTAGTCCGGGACAGGGAGAGTACGAGCAGTACTTC. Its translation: CSASPGQGEYEQYF.

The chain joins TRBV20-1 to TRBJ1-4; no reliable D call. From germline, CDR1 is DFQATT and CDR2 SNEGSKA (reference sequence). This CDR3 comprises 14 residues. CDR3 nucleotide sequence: TGCGCAACCGGGCATATCGCCTTAAATGAAAAACTGTTTTTT. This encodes CATGHIALNEKLFF.

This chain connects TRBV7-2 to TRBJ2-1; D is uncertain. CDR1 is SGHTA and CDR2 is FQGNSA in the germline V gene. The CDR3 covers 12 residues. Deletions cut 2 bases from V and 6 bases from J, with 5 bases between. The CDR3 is CASSLQRNEQFF. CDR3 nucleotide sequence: TGTGCCAGCAGCTTACAGCGCAATGAGCAGTTCTTC. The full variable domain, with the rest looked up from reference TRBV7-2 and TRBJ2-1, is GAGVSQSPSNKVTEKGKDVELRCDPISGHTALYWYRQSLGQGLEFLIYFQGNSAPDKSGLPSDRFSAERTGGSVSTLTIQRTQQEDSAVYLCASSLQRNEQFFGPGTRLTVL.

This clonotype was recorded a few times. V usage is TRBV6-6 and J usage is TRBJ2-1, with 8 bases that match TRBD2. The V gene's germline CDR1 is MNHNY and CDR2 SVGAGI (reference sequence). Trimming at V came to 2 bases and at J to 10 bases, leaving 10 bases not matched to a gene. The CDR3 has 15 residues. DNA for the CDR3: TGTGCCAGCAGTTACCTACGGGGGGGCCTGGGAGAGCAGTTCTTC. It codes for CASSYLRGGLGEQFF.

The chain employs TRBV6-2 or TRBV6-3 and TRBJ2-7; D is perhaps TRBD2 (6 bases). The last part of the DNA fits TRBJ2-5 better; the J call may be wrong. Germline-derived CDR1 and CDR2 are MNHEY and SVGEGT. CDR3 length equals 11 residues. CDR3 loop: CASTNGGTQYF. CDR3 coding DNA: TGTGCCAGCACCAACGGGGGGACCCAGTACTTC.

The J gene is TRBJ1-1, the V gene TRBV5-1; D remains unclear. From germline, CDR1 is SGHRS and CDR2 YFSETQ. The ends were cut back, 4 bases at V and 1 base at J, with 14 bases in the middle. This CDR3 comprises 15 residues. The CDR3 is CASSTRRIGNTEAFF. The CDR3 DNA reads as TGCGCCAGCAGCACGCGACGAATAGGGAACACTGAAGCTTTCTTT.